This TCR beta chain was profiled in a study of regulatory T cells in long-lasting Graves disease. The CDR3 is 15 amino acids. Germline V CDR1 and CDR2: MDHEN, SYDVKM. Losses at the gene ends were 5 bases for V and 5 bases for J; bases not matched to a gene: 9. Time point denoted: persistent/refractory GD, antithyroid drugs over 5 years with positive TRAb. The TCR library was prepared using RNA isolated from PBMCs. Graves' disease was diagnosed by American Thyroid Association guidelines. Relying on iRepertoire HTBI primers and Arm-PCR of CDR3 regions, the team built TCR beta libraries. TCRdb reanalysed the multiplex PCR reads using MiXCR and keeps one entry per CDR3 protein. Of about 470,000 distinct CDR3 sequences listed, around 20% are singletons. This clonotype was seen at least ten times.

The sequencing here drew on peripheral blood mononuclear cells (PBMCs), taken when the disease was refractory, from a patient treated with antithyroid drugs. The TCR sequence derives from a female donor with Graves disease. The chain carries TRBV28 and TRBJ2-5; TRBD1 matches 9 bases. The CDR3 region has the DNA TGTGCCAGCAGTCAAACTCGGGACAGGGTTGAGACCCAGTACTTC. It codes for CASSQTRDRVETQYF.